The sequence of this T cell receptor beta chain was determined in a study of OX40 agonist ivuxolimab in advanced cancers. Study results and caveats: At 0.1 to 3.0 mg/kg, CD4+ and CD8+ blood T cells expanded clonally by week 6. Antigen specificity of clonally expanded peripheral T cells was not established.

As concerns this clone: Its target is unknown.

The table came from immunoSEQ multiplex PCR; TCRdb's copy has only in-frame clones and leaves some out. The repertoire holds fewer than 60,000 clones, about three quarters seen once, with 7.9% in the top ten. Germline values: CDR1 SGHVS, CDR2 FQNEAQ. The CDR3 runs to 15 residues. Trimming cost V 5 bases and J 2 bases, with 15 bases left between them. This rearrangement joins TRBV7-8 to TRBJ1-2, with a tentative D call TRBD1 (5 bases). The receptor was derived from an adult with an advanced solid tumor such as melanoma, head and neck, liver or kidney cancer. The source material was CD4+ or CD8+ T cells sorted from blood, sampled in a trial of the OX40 agonist ivuxolimab. DNA for the CDR3: TGTGCCAGCAGCCGATCCCGAGAGGGGAACTATGGCTACACCTTC. This gives the protein CASSRSREGNYGYTF.